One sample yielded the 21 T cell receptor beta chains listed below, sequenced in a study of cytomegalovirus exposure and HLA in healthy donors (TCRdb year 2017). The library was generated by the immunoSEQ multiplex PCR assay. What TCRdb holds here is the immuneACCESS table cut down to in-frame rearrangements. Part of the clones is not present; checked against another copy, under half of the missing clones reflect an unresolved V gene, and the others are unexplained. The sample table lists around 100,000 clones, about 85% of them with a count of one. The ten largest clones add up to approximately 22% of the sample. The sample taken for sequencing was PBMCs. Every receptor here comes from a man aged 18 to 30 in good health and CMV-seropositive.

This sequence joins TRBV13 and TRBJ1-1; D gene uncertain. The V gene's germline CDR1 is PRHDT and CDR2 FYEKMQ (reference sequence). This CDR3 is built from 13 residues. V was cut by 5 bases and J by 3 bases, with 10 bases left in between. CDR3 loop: CASSEDLDTEAFF. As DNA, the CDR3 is TGTGCCAGCAGCGAAGACCTAGACACTGAAGCTTTCTTT.

CDR3: CASSNPPAYEQYF. The CDR3 DNA sequence: TGTGCCAGCAGTAACCCACCGGCCTACGAGCAGTACTTC. This sequence joins TRBV7-2 and TRBJ2-7; D call uncertain. Between the trimmed V and J ends, which lost 6 bases and 2 bases, there was a span of 11 bases. The CDR3 is 13 amino acids. Germline CDR1 reads SGHTA; CDR2 reads FQGNSA.

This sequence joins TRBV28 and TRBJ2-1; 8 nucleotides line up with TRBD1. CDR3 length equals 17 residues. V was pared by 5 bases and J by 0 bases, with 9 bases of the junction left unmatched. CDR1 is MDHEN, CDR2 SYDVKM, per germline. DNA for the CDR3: TGTGCCAGCAGTCTCCCCGGGACAGGATACTCCTACAATGAGCAGTTCTTC. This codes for CASSLPGTGYSYNEQFF.

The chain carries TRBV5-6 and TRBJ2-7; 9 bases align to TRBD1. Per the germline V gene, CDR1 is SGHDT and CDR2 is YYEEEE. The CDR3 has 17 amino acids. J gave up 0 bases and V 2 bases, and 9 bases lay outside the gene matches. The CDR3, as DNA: TGTGCCAGCAGCTTCACAGGGGGCTTTAGCCCCTCCTACGAGCAGTACTTC. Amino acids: CASSFTGGFSPSYEQYF.

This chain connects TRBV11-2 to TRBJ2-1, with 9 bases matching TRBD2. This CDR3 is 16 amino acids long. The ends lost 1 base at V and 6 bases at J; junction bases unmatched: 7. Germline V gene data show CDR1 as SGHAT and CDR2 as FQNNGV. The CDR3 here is CASSLVGGRATNEQFF. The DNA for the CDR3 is TGTGCCAGCAGCTTAGTTGGCGGGAGGGCAACCAATGAGCAGTTCTTC.

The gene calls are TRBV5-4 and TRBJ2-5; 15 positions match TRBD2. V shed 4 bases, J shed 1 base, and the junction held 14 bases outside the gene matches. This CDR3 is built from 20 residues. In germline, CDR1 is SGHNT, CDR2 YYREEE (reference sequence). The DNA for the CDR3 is TGTGCCAGCAGCCCTCAATTGGGGACTAGCGGGGGGAGTCCCCAAGAGACCCAGTACTTC. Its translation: CASSPQLGTSGGSPQETQYF.

The CDR3 protein is CASSWRVLSYEQYV. The DNA of the CDR3 is TGCGCCAGCAGCTGGAGGGTTTTGTCCTACGAGCAGTACGTC. The V and J genes are TRBV5-1 and TRBJ2-7; possible D gene TRBD2, 6 bases. The CDR3 is made up of 14 amino acids. Germline CDR1 reads SGHRS; CDR2 reads YFSETQ. V lost 3 bases and J lost 1, with 11 bases in between.

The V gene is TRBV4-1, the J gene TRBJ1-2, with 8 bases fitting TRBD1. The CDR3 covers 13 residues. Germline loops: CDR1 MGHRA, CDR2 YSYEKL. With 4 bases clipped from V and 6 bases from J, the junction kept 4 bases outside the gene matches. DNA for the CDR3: TGCGCCAGCAGCCTGGACAGGGCCAATGGCTACACCTTC. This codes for CASSLDRANGYTF.

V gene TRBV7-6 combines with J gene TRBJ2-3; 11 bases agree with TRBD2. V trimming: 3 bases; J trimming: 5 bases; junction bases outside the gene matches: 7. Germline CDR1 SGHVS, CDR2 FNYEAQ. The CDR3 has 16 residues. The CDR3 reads CASSLGASGRLDTQYF. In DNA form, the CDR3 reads TGTGCCAGCAGCTTGGGGGCTAGCGGGAGGTTAGATACGCAGTATTTT.

This CDR3 is CASSDLNQETQYF. In nucleotides, the CDR3 is TGTGCCAGCAGCGACTTAAATCAAGAGACCCAGTACTTC. V is TRBV6-1 and J is TRBJ2-5; D unclear. Between the trimmed V and J ends, which lost 6 bases and 2 bases, there was a span of 10 bases. The CDR3 extends over 13 amino acids. Germline CDR1 MNHNS, CDR2 SASEGT.

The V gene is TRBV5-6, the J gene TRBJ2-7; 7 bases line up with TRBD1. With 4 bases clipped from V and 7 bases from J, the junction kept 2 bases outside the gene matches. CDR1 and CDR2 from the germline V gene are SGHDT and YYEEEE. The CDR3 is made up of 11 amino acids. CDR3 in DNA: TGTGCCAGCAGCAGGGGGCTTGAGCAGTACGTC. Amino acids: CASSRGLEQYV.

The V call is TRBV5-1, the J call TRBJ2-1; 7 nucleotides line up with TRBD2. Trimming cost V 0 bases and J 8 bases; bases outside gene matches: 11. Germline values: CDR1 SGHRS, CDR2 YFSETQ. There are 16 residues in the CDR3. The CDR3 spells CASSLEPGGRSDEQFF. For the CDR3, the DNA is TGCGCCAGCAGCTTGGAACCGGGAGGTAGGAGCGATGAGCAGTTCTTC.

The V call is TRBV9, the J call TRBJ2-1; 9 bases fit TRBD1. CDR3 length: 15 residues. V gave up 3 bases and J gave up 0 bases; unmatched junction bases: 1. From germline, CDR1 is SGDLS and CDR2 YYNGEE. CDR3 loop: CASSATGGSYNEQFF. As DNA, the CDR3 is TGTGCCAGCAGCGCGACAGGGGGCTCCTACAATGAGCAGTTCTTC.

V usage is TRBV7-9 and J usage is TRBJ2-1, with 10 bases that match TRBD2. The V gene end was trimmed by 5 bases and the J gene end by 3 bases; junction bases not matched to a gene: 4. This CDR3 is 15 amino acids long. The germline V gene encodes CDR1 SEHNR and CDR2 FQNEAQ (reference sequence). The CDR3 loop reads CASSPSGSFYNEQFF. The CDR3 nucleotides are TGTGCCAGCAGCCCTAGCGGGAGCTTCTACAATGAGCAGTTCTTC.

This chain's CDR3 is CASSSYVGGAASNQPQHF. The CDR3 DNA follows: TGTGCCAGCTCATCGTATGTCGGGGGGGCTGCTAGCAATCAGCCCCAGCATTTT. The chain recombines TRBV18 with TRBJ1-5; D might be TRBD1 (6 bases). CDR1 and CDR2 (germline): KGHSH, LQKENI. Trimming left V 5 bases short and J 0 bases short, with 20 bases between. The CDR3 covers 18 residues.

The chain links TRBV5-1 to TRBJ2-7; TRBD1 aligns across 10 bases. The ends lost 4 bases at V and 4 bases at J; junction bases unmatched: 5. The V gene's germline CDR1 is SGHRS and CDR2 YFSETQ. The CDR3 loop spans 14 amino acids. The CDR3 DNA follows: TGCGCCAGCAGCCGGGACAGGGGCGGATACGAGCAGTACGTC. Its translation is CASSRDRGGYEQYV.

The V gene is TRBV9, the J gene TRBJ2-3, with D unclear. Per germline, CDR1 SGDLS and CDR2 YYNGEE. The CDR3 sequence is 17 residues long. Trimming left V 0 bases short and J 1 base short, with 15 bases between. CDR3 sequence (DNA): TGTGCCAGCAGCGTAGATGTCAGCTCCCAGGGCACAGATACGCAGTATTTT. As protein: CASSVDVSSQGTDTQYF.

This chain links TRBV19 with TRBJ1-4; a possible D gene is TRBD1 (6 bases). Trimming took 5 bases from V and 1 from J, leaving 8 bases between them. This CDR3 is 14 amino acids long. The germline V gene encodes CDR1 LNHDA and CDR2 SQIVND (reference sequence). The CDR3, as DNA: TGTGCCAGTAGTGTACAGGGAACTAATGAAAAACTGTTTTTT. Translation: CASSVQGTNEKLFF.

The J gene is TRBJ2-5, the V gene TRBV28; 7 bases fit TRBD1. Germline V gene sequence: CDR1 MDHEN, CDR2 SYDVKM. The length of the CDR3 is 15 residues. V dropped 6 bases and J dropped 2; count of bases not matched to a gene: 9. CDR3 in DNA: TGTGCCAGCAGCTTACCCTACAGGGGACAAGAGACCCAGTACTTC. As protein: CASSLPYRGQETQYF.

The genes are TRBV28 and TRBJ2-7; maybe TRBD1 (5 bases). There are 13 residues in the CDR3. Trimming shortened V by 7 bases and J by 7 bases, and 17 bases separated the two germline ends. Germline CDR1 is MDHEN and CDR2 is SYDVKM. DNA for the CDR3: TGTGCCAGCACCTCCGGACAATTTGGGGAGCAGTACTTC. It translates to CASTSGQFGEQYF.

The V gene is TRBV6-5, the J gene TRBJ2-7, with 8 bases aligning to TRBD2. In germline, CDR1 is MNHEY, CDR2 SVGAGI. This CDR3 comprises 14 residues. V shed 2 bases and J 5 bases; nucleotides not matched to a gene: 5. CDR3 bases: TGTGCCAGCAGTTACGAGCGGGAGACCCACGAGCAGTACTTC. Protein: CASSYERETHEQYF.